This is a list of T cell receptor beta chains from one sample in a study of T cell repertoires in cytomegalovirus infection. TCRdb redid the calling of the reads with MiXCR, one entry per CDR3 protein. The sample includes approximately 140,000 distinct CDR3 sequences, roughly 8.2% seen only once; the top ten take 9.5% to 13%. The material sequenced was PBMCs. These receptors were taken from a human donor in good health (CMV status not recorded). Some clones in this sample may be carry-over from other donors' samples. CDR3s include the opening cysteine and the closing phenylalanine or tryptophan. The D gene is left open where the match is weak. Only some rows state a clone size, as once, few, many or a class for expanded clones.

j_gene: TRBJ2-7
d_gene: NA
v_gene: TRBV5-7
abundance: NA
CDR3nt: TGTGCCAGCAGCCCGGTCGACTCGGCCCTACTCTCCTACGAGCAGTACTTC
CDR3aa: CASSPVDSALLSYEQYF

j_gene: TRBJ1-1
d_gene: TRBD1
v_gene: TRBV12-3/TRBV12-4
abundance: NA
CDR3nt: TGTGCCAGCAGCCCCCAACACAGGGGTACTGAAGCTTTCTTT
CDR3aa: CASSPQHRGTEAFF

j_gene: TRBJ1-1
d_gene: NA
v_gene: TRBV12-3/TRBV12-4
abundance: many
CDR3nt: TGTGCCAGCAGTTTCGAGGGGTCTTGGGGAGCTTTCTTT
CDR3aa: CASSFEGSWGAFF

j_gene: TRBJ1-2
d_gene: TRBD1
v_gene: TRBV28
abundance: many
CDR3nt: TGTGCCAGCAGTCCGGACAGGGAGGCCTATGGCTACACCTTC
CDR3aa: CASSPDREAYGYTF

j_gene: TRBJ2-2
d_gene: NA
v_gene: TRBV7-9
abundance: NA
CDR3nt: TGTGCCAGCAGCTTAGGAGGGGCCCAGAACACCGGGGAGCTGTTTTTT
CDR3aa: CASSLGGAQNTGELFF

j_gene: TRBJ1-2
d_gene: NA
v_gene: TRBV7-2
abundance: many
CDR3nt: TGTGCCAGCAGCTTAGGTTCAACAGGGAAATATGGCTACACCTTC
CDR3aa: CASSLGSTGKYGYTF

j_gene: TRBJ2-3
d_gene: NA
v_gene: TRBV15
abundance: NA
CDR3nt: TGTGCCACCAGCGGAGAAAACCGGGCTCGAAAGCGTTGGGATACGCAGTATTTT
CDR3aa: CATSGENRARKRWDTQYF

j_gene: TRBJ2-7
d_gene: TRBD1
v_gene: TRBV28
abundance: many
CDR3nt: TGTGCCAGCAATGACAGGGGACCCTCCTACGAGCAGTACTTC
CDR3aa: CASNDRGPSYEQYF

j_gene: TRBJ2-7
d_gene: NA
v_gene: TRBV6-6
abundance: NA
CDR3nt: TGTGCCAGCAGCACCCTCTACGAGCAGTACTTC
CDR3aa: CASSTLYEQYF

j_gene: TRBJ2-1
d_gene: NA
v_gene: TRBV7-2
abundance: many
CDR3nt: TGTGCCAGCTCCCGGGGGCAGAGCTCCTACAATGAGCAGTTCTTC
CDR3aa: CASSRGQSSYNEQFF

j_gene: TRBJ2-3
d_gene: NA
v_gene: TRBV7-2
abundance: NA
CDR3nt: TGTGCCAGCAGCGTCTCGGTGCGGGTAGCCACAGATACGCAGTATTTT
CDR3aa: CASSVSVRVATDTQYF

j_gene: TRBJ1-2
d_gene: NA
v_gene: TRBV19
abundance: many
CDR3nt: TGTGCCAGTGGGGCAGCCGGGCACTATGGCTACACCTTC
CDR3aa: CASGAAGHYGYTF

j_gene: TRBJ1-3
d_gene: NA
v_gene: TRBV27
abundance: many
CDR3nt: TGTGCCAGCAGTAATCGACATGTTGGAAACACCATATATTTT
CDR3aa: CASSNRHVGNTIYF

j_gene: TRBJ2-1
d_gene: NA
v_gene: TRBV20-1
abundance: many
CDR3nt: TGCAGTGCTAGATCGGGGGACAGCGCCTACAATGAGCAGTTCTTC
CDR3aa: CSARSGDSAYNEQFF

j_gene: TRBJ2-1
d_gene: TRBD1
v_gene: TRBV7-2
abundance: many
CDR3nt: TGTGCCAGCAGACAGACAGGGATCGACAATGAGCAGTTCTTC
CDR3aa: CASRQTGIDNEQFF

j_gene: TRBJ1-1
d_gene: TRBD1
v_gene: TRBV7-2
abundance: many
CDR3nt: TGTGCCAGCAGCTGGGGACAGATGAACACTGAAGCTTTCTTT
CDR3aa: CASSWGQMNTEAFF

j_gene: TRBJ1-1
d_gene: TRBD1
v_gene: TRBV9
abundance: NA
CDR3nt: TGTGCCAGCAGCGTACACAGGGGGACTGAAGCTTTCTTT
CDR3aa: CASSVHRGTEAFF

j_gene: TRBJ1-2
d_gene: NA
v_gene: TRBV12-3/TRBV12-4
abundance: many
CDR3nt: TGTGCCAGCAGTACCGGGACGGTGTATGGCTACACCTTC
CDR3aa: CASSTGTVYGYTF

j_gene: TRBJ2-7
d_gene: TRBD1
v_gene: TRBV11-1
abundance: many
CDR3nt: TGTGCCAGCAGCCCCGGGACAGGGACAACCTACGAGCAGTACTTC
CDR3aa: CASSPGTGTTYEQYF

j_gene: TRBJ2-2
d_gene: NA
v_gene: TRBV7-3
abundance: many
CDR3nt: TGTGCCAGCAGCTTAAGGGACAGCGGGGCCGGGGAGCTGTTTTTT
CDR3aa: CASSLRDSGAGELFF

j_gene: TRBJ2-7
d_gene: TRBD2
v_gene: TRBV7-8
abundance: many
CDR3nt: TGTGCCAGCAGCTTAGCCCCTAGCGGGGGGACCTCCTACGAGCAGTACTTC
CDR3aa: CASSLAPSGGTSYEQYF

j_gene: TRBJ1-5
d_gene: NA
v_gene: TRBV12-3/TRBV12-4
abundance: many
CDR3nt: TGTGCCAGCAGTTTGGGCCCCTCTCGGGCCCAGCATTTT
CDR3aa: CASSLGPSRAQHF

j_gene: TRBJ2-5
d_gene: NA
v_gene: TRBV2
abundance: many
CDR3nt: TGTGCCAGCAGGGGGGCAGGGGCATCCCAAGAGACCCAGTACTTC
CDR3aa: CASRGAGASQETQYF

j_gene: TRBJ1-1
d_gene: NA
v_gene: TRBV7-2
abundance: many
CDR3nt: TGTGCCAGCAGCCCGTCGGCCCTGGGCACTGAAGCTTTCTTT
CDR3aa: CASSPSALGTEAFF

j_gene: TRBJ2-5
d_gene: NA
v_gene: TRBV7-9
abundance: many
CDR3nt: TGTGCCAGCAGCTCCCATGGGGGGCTAGAGACCCAGTACTTC
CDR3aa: CASSSHGGLETQYF

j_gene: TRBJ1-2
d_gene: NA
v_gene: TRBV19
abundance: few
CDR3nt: TGTGCCAGTAGTTCTCCGGGACACACAAACTATGGCTACACCTTC
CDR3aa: CASSSPGHTNYGYTF

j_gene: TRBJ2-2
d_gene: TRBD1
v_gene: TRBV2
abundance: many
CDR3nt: TGTGCCAGCAGTCCAACGGGGACAGCGAACACCGGGGAGCTGTTTTTT
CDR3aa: CASSPTGTANTGELFF

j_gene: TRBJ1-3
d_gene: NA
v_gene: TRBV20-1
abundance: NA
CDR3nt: TGCAGTGCCAGGCCTAATGGAAACACCATATATTTT
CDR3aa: CSARPNGNTIYF

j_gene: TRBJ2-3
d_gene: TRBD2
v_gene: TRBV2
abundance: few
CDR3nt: TGTGCCAGCAGCGTGACTAGCGCAAACACAGATACGCAGTATTTT
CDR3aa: CASSVTSANTDTQYF

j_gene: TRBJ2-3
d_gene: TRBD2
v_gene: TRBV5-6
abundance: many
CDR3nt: TGTGCCAGCAGCTTGGGGCGCGCGGGGGGCCCAGATACGCAGTATTTT
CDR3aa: CASSLGRAGGPDTQYF

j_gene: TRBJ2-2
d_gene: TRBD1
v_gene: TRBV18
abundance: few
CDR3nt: TGTGCCAGCTCACCCGGGACAGGGAAGACCGGGGAGCTGTTTTTT
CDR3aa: CASSPGTGKTGELFF

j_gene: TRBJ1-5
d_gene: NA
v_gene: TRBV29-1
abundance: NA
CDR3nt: TGCAGCGTCCTTAGGGACAATGATAGCAATCAGCCCCAGCATTTT
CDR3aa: CSVLRDNDSNQPQHF

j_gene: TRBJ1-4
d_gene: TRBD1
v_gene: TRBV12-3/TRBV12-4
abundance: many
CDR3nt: TGTGCCAGCAGCCGCGTGGTAGACAGGGGGAGGACTAATGAAAAACTGTTTTTT
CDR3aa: CASSRVVDRGRTNEKLFF

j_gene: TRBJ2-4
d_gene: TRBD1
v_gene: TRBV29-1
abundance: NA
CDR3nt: TGCAGCGTGGGACAGGGGGGGAGCGGCATTCAGTACTTC
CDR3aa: CSVGQGGSGIQYF

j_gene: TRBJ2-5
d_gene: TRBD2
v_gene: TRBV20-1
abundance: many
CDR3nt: TGCAGTGCTAAGAAGCGGGAATCTGCCCAAGAGACCCAGTACTTC
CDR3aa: CSAKKRESAQETQYF

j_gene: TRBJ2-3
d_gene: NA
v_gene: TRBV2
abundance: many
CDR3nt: TGTGCCAGCAGTGATCCGGGGGCCGGCACAGATACGCAGTATTTT
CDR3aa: CASSDPGAGTDTQYF

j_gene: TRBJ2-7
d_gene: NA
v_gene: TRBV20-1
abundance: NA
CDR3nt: TGCAGTGCCGGACCCGGAAGAAGCCCCTACGAGCAGTACTTC
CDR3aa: CSAGPGRSPYEQYF

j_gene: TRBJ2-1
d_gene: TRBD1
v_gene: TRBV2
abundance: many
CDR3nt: TGTGCCAGCAGCGGGACAGAGACCTACAATGAGCAGTTCTTC
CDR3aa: CASSGTETYNEQFF

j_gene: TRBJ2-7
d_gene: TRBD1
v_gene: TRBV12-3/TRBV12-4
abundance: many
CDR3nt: TGTGCCAGCAGTTCCACCGGGACAGGGTCCTACGAGCAGTACTTC
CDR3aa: CASSSTGTGSYEQYF

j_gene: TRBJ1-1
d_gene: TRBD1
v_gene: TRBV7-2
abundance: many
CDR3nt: TGTGCCAGCAGCTTAACCCCGGACAGGGGGACTGAAGCTTTCTTT
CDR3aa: CASSLTPDRGTEAFF

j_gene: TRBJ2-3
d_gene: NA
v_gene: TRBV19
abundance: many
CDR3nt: TGTGCCAGTAGCGAATCAGTATACACAGATACGCAGTATTTT
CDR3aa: CASSESVYTDTQYF

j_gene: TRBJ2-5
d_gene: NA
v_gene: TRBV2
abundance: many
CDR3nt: TGTGCCAACCGGTGGGGACAAGAGACCCAGTACTTC
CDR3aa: CANRWGQETQYF

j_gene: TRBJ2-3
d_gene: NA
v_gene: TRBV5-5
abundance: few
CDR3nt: TGTGCCAGCAGCCTGGACTCGACCCAAGATACGCAGTATTTT
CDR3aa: CASSLDSTQDTQYF

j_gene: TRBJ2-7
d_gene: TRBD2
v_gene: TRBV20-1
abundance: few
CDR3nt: TGCAGTGCTAGGATGGTCGGGACTAGTATGAGCGAGCAGTACTTC
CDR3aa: CSARMVGTSMSEQYF

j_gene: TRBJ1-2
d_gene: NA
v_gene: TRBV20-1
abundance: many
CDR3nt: TGCAGTGCTCCGCGGTCACGGGATGGCTACACCTTC
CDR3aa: CSAPRSRDGYTF

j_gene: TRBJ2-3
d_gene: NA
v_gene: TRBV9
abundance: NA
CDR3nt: TGTGCCAGCAGCGTAGCTCTAGCGGATACGCAGTATTTT
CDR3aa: CASSVALADTQYF

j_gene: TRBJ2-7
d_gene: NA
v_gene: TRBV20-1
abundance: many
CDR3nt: TGCAGTGCTAGGACACTTTACGAGCAGTACTTC
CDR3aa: CSARTLYEQYF

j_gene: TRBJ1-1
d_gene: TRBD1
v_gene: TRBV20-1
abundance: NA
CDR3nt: TGCAGTGCACAAGACAGGGGGGCGAACACTGAAGCTTTCTTT
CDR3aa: CSAQDRGANTEAFF